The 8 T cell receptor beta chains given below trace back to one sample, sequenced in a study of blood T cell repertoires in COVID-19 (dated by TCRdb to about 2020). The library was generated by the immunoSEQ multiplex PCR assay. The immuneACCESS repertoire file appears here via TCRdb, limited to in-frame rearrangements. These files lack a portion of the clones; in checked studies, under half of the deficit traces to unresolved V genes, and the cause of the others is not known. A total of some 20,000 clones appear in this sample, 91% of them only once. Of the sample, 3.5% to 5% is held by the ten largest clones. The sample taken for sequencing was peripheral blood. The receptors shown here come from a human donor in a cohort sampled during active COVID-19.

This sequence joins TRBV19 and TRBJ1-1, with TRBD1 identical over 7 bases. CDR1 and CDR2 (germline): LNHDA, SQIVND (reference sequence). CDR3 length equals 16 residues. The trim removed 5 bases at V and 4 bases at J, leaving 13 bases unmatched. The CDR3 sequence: CASSYRGQIASTEAFF. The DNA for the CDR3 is TGTGCCAGTAGTTACAGGGGCCAGATCGCGAGCACTGAAGCTTTCTTT.

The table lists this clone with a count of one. The CDR3 nucleotides are TGTGCCAGCAGTTCCTCGTTACTAGCGGGGGTATACGAGCAGTACTTC. Amino acid sequence: CASSSSLLAGVYEQYF. The chain carries TRBV27 and TRBJ2-7; 11 positions match TRBD2. J was trimmed by 4 bases and V by 4 bases; bases with no gene match: 9. This CDR3 region has 16 residues. The germline V gene has CDR1 MNHEY and CDR2 SMNVEV (reference sequence).

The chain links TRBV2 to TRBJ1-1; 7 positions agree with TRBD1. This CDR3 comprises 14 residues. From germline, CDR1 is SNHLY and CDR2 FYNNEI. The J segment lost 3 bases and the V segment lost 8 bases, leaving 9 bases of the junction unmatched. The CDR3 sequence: CASGGRGRDTEAFF. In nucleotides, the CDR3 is TGTGCCAGCGGGGGAAGGGGGCGCGACACTGAAGCTTTCTTT.

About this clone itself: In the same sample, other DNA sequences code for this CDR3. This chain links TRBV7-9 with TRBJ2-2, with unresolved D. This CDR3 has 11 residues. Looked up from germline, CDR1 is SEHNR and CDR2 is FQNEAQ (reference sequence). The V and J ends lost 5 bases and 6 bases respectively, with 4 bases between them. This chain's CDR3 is CASSLSGELFF. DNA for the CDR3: TGTGCCAGCAGCCTCTCCGGGGAGCTGTTTTTT.

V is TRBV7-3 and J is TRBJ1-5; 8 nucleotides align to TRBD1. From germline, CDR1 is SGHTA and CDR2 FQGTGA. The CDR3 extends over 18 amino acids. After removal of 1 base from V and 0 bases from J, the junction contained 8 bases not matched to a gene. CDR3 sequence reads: CASSLKRQGAPSNQPQHF. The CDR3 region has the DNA TGTGCCAGCAGCTTAAAGAGGCAGGGGGCGCCTAGCAATCAGCCCCAGCATTTT.

Written as DNA, the CDR3 is TGTGCCAGCAGCTTAGGTACAGGCAATAGCAATCAGCCCCAGCATTTT. It specifies CASSLGTGNSNQPQHF. This rearrangement joins TRBV7-9 to TRBJ1-5, with D possibly being TRBD1 (5 bases). The CDR3 contains 16 residues. The V end was cut by 1 base, the J end by 0 bases, with 10 bases between. The germline CDR1 and CDR2 sequences are SEHNR and FQNEAQ (reference sequence).

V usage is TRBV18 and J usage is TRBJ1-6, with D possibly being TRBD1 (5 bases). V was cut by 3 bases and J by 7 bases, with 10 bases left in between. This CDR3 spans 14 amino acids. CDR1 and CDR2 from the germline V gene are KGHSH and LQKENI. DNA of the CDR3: TGTGCCAGCTCACCCGACCAGGGAAATTCACCCCTCCACTTT. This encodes CASSPDQGNSPLHF.

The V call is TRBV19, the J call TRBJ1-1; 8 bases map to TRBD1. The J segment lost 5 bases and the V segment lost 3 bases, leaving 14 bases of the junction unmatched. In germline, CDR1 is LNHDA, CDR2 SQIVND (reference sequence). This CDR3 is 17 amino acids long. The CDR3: CASSIEMAGGRYTEAFF. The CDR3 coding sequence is TGTGCCAGTAGTATTGAAATGGCAGGGGGCAGGTATACTGAAGCTTTCTTT.